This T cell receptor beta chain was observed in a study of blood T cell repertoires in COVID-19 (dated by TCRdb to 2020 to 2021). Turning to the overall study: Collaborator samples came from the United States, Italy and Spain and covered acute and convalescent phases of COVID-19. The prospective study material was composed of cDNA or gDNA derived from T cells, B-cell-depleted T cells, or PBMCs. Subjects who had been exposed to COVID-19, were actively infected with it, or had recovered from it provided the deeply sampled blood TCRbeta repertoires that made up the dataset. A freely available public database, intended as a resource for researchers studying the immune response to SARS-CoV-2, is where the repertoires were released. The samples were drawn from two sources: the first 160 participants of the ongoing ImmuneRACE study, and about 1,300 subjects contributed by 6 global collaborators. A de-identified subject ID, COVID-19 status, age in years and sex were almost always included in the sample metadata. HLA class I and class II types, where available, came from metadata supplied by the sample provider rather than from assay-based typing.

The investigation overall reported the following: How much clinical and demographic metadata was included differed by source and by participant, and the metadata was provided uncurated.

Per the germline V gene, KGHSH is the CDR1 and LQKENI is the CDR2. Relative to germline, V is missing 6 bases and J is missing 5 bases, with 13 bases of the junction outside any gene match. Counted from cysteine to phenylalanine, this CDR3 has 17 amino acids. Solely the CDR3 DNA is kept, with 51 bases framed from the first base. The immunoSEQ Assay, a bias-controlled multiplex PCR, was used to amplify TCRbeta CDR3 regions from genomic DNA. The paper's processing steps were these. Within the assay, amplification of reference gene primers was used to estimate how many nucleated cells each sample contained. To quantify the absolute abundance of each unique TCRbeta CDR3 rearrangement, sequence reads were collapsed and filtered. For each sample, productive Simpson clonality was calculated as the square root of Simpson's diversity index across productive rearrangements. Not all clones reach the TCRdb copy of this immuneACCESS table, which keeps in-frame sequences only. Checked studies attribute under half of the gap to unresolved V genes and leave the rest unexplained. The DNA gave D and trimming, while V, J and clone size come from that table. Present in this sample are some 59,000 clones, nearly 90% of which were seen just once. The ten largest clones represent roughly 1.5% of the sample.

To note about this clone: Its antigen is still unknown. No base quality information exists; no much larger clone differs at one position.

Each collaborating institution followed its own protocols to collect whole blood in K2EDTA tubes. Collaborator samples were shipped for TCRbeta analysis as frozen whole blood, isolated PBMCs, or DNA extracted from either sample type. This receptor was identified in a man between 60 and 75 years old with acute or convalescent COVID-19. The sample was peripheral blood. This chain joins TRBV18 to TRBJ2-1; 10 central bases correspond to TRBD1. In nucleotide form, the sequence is TGTGCCAGCTCCTACGAACAGGGACAGGGGAACAACAATGAGCAGTTCTTC. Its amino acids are CASSYEQGQGNNNEQFF.